A single sample gave rise to the 12 T cell receptor beta chains below, sequenced in a study of shared clonotypes between healthy human individuals. This table comes from immunoSEQ multiplex PCR, and its TCRdb copy is limited to in-frame clones, with some not included. The table records more than 2 million clones, roughly 94% of them present only once. The sequencing input was naive CD4+ T cells sorted from blood. Subset indicated: CD45RA+ positively selected. These receptors originate from a man younger than 35 in good health.

The chain employs TRBV2 and TRBJ2-7; D is possibly TRBD1 (5 bases). This CDR3 is built from 13 residues. V shed 3 bases and J shed 11 bases, with 17 bases lying between them. The germline V gene has CDR1 SNHLY and CDR2 FYNNEI. Here the CDR3 DNA reads TGTGCCAGCAGTGATTCCCAGGGAAAAAAGGAGTACTTC. Translation: CASSDSQGKKEYF. The entire variable domain, with the rest obtained from reference TRBV2 and TRBJ2-7, is as follows: EPEVTQTPSHQVTQMGQEVILRCVPISNHLYFYWYRQILGQKVEFLVSFYNNEISEKSEIFDDQFSVERPDGSNFTLKIRSTKLEDSAMYFCASSDSQGKKEYFGPGTRLTVT.

The CDR3 sequence is CASSQEARSEQFF. The CDR3 DNA reads TGTGCCAGCAGCCAAGAGGCTAGGAGTGAGCAGTTCTTC. V gene TRBV14 combines with J gene TRBJ2-1; D gene ambiguous. The ends were cut back, 0 bases at V and 9 bases at J, with 9 bases in the middle. CDR1 is SGHDN, CDR2 FVKESK, per germline. The CDR3 has 13 amino acids.

The CDR3 coding sequence is TGCAGCGTTGAGATAGAACCCCCAGAGACCCAGTACTTC. Its translation: CSVEIEPPETQYF. J is TRBJ2-5 and V is TRBV29-1; no definite D call. CDR1 and CDR2 (germline): SQVTM, ANQGSEA. There are 13 residues in the CDR3. V lost 3 bases and J lost 4, with 12 bases in between.

As to this clone: The identical CDR3 is also encoded by other nucleotide sequences in the sample. The chain has TRBV7-9 and TRBJ2-1, with TRBD2 as a possible D gene (5 bases). The germline V gene encodes CDR1 SEHNR and CDR2 FQNEAQ (reference sequence). The V end was cut by 1 base, the J end by 1 base, with 11 bases between. The CDR3 loop spans 16 amino acids. In DNA form, the CDR3 reads TGTGCCAGCAGCTTAGACGGTGGAGGATCCTACAATGAGCAGTTCTTC. Translation: CASSLDGGGSYNEQFF.

This clone has just a few counts. The same CDR3 can be traced to other DNA sequences in this sample. The gene calls are TRBV2 and TRBJ1-5; TRBD1 matches at 8 bases. Germline loops: CDR1 SNHLY, CDR2 FYNNEI. The CDR3 contains 14 residues. The J segment lost 4 bases and the V segment lost 5 bases, leaving 4 bases of the junction unmatched. CDR3 in DNA: TGTGCCAGCAGTACTGGACAGGGAAATCAGCCCCAGCATTTT. This translates into CASSTGQGNQPQHF.

This clone occurred once. V is TRBV6-5 and J is TRBJ2-7, with 7 bases fitting TRBD2. J lost 2 bases, V lost 6 bases, and 4 bases had no gene match. The germline CDR1 and CDR2 sequences are MNHEY and SVGAGI. The CDR3 has 13 amino acids. The CDR3 here is CASRGGLTYEQYF. CDR3 DNA sequence: TGTGCCAGCAGGGGAGGGCTAACCTACGAGCAGTACTTC.

The chain joins TRBV5-1 to TRBJ2-5; D gene unclear. The CDR3 covers 14 residues. Trimming took 5 bases from V and 2 from J, leaving 13 bases between them. Germline V CDR1 and CDR2: SGHRS, YFSETQ. CDR3 residues: CASSTGAGQETQYF. The CDR3 DNA reads TGCGCCAGCAGTACGGGCGCCGGACAAGAGACCCAGTACTTC.

V and J are TRBV5-6 and TRBJ1-6; the D gene is possibly TRBD1 (6 bases). The CDR3 spans 18 residues. Trimming cost V 4 bases and J 0 bases, with 17 bases left between them. Germline-derived CDR1 and CDR2 are SGHDT and YYEEEE. The CDR3, as DNA: TGTGCCAGCAGCATGACAGGAAGATCCAGCTCCTATAATTCACCCCTCCACTTT. This translates into CASSMTGRSSSYNSPLHF.

This chain connects TRBV18 to TRBJ1-1; D not certain. This CDR3 comprises 15 residues. Trimming removed 3 bases from V and 1 base from J, with 12 bases in between. Germline lookup yields CDR1 KGHSH and CDR2 LQKENI. CDR3 in amino acids: CASSPRATANTEAFF. The CDR3 bases are TGTGCCAGCTCACCTAGGGCAACAGCGAACACTGAAGCTTTCTTT.

J is TRBJ2-5 and V is TRBV2; 9 positions match TRBD1. J lost 5 bases, V lost 2 bases, and 6 bases had no gene match. Looked up from germline, CDR1 is SNHLY and CDR2 is FYNNEI. This CDR3 has 15 residues. The CDR3 nucleotides are TGTGCCAGCAGTGAACAGGGACAGGGTATGGAGACCCAGTACTTC. Translating it yields CASSEQGQGMETQYF.

The chain links TRBV5-1 to TRBJ1-4; maybe TRBD1 (5 bases). From germline, CDR1 is SGHRS and CDR2 YFSETQ. Trimming shortened V by 7 bases and J by 6 bases, and 16 bases separated the two germline ends. This CDR3 is 14 amino acids long. CDR3 residues: CASCTGPKDEKLFF. DNA for the CDR3: TGCGCCAGCTGCACGGGGCCTAAAGATGAAAAACTGTTTTTT.

This chain links TRBV4-2 with TRBJ2-4, with D perhaps TRBD2 (5 bases). CDR1 LGHNA and CDR2 YNFKEQ come from the germline V gene. With 0 bases removed from V and 3 bases from J, the gap between germline ends came to 18 bases. The length of the CDR3 is 18 residues. CDR3 sequence (DNA): TGTGCCAGCAGCCAAGATATAAGTGCGGGCTGGGTCAAAAACATTCAGTACTTC. Amino acid sequence: CASSQDISAGWVKNIQYF.